This TCR beta chain was identified in a study of cytomegalovirus exposure and HLA in healthy donors. The study's findings and limits: Later, TCR association rates were found to vary by HLA locus, highest for DRB1 and lowest for HLA-C.

The CDR3 has 15 amino acids. Trimming cost V 4 bases and J 0 bases, with 10 bases left between them. Per the germline V gene, CDR1 is SGHVS and CDR2 is FQNEAQ. With 60 Vbeta and 13 Jbeta primers, the PCR was carried out. Some clones are missing from TCRdb's copy, which holds only in-frame ones; the method was immunoSEQ multiplex PCR. Here the sample spans about 84,000 clones, about 60% being singletons. Details on this clone: Its antigen is unidentified.

This chain uses TRBV7-8 with TRBJ2-1, with D tentatively TRBD2 (5 bases). This TCR derives from a woman aged 40-49 years in good health and CMV-seropositive. Specimen: PBMCs. CDR3 nucleotides: TGTGCCAGCAGCTACCTGGGGAGCTCCTACAATGAGCAGTTCTTC. Translating gives CASSYLGSSYNEQFF.